What follows are 28 T cell receptor beta chains derived from one specimen sequenced in a study of cytomegalovirus exposure and HLA in healthy donors. The PCR contained 60 Vbeta and 13 Jbeta primers. Some clones are missing from TCRdb's copy, which holds only in-frame ones; the method was immunoSEQ multiplex PCR. The sample holds some 200,000 clones, roughly 78% seen once. The sample comprised PBMCs. The source is a girl aged 10 to 17 in good health and CMV-seropositive.

The chain uses TRBV30 and TRBJ1-1, with a tentative D call TRBD1 (6 bases). Germline CDR1 reads GTSNPN; CDR2 reads SVGIG (reference sequence). The CDR3 contains 14 residues. The V gene lost 4 bases and the J gene lost 5 bases, with 17 bases spanning the gap. CDR3 nucleotides: TGTGCCTGGATCCGACCCCACGGACAGACTGAAGCTTTCTTT. Its protein is CAWIRPHGQTEAFF.

The V and J genes are TRBV18 and TRBJ2-2; D gene ambiguous. This CDR3 comprises 16 residues. Trimming left V 6 bases short and J 0 bases short, with 14 bases between. Germline CDR1 reads KGHSH; CDR2 reads LQKENI. The CDR3 spells CASSHDLTANTGELFF. Here the CDR3 DNA reads TGTGCCAGCTCGCACGACCTAACAGCGAACACCGGGGAGCTGTTTTTT.

This chain links TRBV7-8 with TRBJ1-2; 9 bases match TRBD1. Germline assignment: CDR1 SGHVS and CDR2 FQNEAQ. There are 12 residues in the CDR3. J gave up 10 bases and V 4 bases, and 4 bases lay outside the gene matches. The CDR3 region is CASSSTGGTYTF. In DNA form, the CDR3 reads TGTGCCAGCAGCTCGACAGGGGGGACCTACACCTTC. Using reference TRBV7-8 and TRBJ1-2 for the parts outside the CDR3, the full variable domain is GAGVSQSPRYKVAKRGQDVALRCDPISGHVSLFWYQQALGQGPEFLTYFQNEAQLDKSGLPSDRFFAERPEGSVSTLKIQRTQQEDSAVYLCASSSTGGTYTFGSGTRLTVV.

A note on this clone: At one end, the junction sequence differs from germline, possibly due to a read error. The chain is built from TRBV27 and TRBJ2-3; D may be TRBD1 (6 bases). The CDR3 consists of 16 residues. CDR1 and CDR2 (germline): MNHEY, SMNVEV (reference sequence). The CDR3 DNA is TGTGCCGGCAGTTATAACCCACAGGGTGGCACAGATACGCAGTATTTT. Its protein product is CAGSYNPQGGTDTQYF.

The sample holds one count of this clone. This chain connects TRBV19 to TRBJ1-2; D ambiguous. Per germline, CDR1 LNHDA and CDR2 SQIVND (reference sequence). This CDR3 has 15 residues. With 0 bases removed from V and 4 bases from J, the gap between germline ends came to 12 bases. The CDR3 loop reads CASSIEAGGGYGYTF. CDR3 sequence (DNA): TGTGCCAGTAGTATAGAAGCTGGCGGAGGCTATGGCTACACCTTC.

This chain uses TRBV10-3 with TRBJ2-6, with D possibly matching TRBD1 (6 bases). Trimming took off 3 bases at V and 2 bases at J, with 17 bases between the two ends. In germline, CDR1 is ENHRY, CDR2 SYGVKD. The CDR3 has 18 amino acids. The CDR3 region is CAISDHTGISAGANVLTF. CDR3 coding DNA: TGTGCCATCAGTGACCACACAGGGATCTCGGCTGGGGCCAACGTCCTGACTTTC.

The chain is built from TRBV10-3 and TRBJ2-1; 13 nucleotides agree with TRBD2. Trimming at V came to 6 bases and at J to 3 bases, leaving 20 bases not matched to a gene. Germline V gene sequence: CDR1 ENHRY, CDR2 SYGVKD. The CDR3 runs to 21 residues. The CDR3 loop reads CAISTNRQGAWTSGGYNEQFF. DNA of the CDR3: TGTGCCATCAGCACTAACCGACAGGGGGCTTGGACTAGCGGGGGCTACAATGAGCAGTTCTTC.

This clone was detected once. This chain uses TRBV10-3 with TRBJ2-1, with D tentatively TRBD2 (6 bases). V was trimmed by 3 bases and J by 6 bases, leaving 15 bases between them. The CDR3 extends over 15 amino acids. Per the germline V gene, CDR1 is ENHRY and CDR2 is SYGVKD. CDR3 coding DNA: TGTGCCATCAGTGAACTCATAGCGGCTTCCAATGAGCAGTTCTTC. Translation gives CAISELIAASNEQFF.

The rearrangement joins TRBV2 to TRBJ2-3, with 10 nucleotides matching TRBD2. Per the germline V gene, CDR1 is SNHLY and CDR2 is FYNNEI. Unmatched junction bases numbered 11, after V lost 6 bases and J lost 2 bases. The CDR3 is made up of 17 amino acids. DNA of the CDR3: TGTGCCAGCAGGGACCCCACTAGCGGGACCCCCACAGATACGCAGTATTTT. It specifies CASRDPTSGTPTDTQYF.

The J gene is TRBJ1-2, the V gene TRBV7-2; 8 bases align to TRBD1. This CDR3 comprises 15 residues. Unmatched junction bases numbered 9, after V lost 5 bases and J lost 4 bases. Germline lookup yields CDR1 SGHTA and CDR2 FQGNSA. The CDR3 sequence: CASSVRTGSGYGYTF. The CDR3 nucleotides read TGTGCCAGCAGCGTGAGGACAGGGAGTGGCTATGGCTACACCTTC. The complete variable domain, with remaining parts taken from reference TRBV7-2 and TRBJ1-2, reads GAGVSQSPSNKVTEKGKDVELRCDPISGHTALYWYRQSLGQGLEFLIYFQGNSAPDKSGLPSDRFSAERTGGSVSTLTIQRTQQEDSAVYLCASSVRTGSGYGYTFGSGTRLTVV.

The CDR3: CASSQAGTAGNTIYF. The CDR3 DNA is TGTGCCAGCAGCCAAGCCGGGACAGCTGGAAACACCATATATTTT. The chain recombines TRBV14 with TRBJ1-3; 7 nucleotides agree with TRBD1. Trimming removed 1 base from V and 2 bases from J; junction bases left unmatched: 2. The germline V gene encodes CDR1 SGHDN and CDR2 FVKESK. The CDR3 runs 15 residues.

V is TRBV9 and J is TRBJ1-1, with 10 bases matching TRBD1. The V segment lost 0 bases and the J segment 11 bases; nucleotides outside the gene matches: 10. Germline CDR1 is SGDLS and CDR2 is YYNGEE. CDR3 length: 15 residues. The CDR3 bases are TGTGCCAGCAGCGTAGACGGGCGGGACAGGGGAGTCGCTTTCTTT. Its translation: CASSVDGRDRGVAFF.

The rearrangement links TRBV6-1 to TRBJ2-7, with 15 bases matching TRBD2. Germline V gene data show CDR1 as MNHNS and CDR2 as SASEGT. The length of the CDR3 is 17 residues. J was trimmed by 2 bases and V by 3 bases; bases with no gene match: 5. CDR3 sequence (DNA): TGTGCCAGCAGTGAGGAGGGACTAGCGGGGGGCACCTACGAGCAGTACTTC. Translation gives CASSEEGLAGGTYEQYF.

J is TRBJ2-5 and V is TRBV4-3; D not resolved. Trimming removed 0 bases at V and 4 bases at J, with 15 bases between. The CDR3 runs 16 residues. The germline gives CDR1 LGHNA, CDR2 YSLEER. CDR3 sequence: CASSQDITIGAETQYF. The CDR3 DNA reads TGCGCCAGCAGCCAAGATATAACAATTGGAGCAGAGACCCAGTACTTC.

This chain links TRBV4-3 with TRBJ1-3; TRBD1 matches 7 bases. Germline values: CDR1 LGHNA, CDR2 YSLEER. The CDR3 runs to 16 residues. The junction had 6 bases not matched to a gene; V was cut back by 1 base and J by 3 bases. The DNA for the CDR3 is TGCGCCAGCAGCCAAGGACAGGGCCGGGGTGGAAACACCATATATTTT. It is translated as CASSQGQGRGGNTIYF.

The rearrangement uses TRBV10-3 and TRBJ1-2; 8 nucleotides line up with TRBD1. Trimming at V came to 6 bases and at J to 4 bases, leaving 4 bases not matched to a gene. The germline CDR1 and CDR2 sequences are ENHRY and SYGVKD. The CDR3 runs 13 residues. The CDR3 sequence: CAISQGAGYGYTF. In DNA, the CDR3 is TGTGCCATCAGCCAGGGGGCTGGCTATGGCTACACCTTC.

The V call is TRBV21-1, the J call TRBJ2-1; the table's D call, TRBD2, was not checked against the DNA. TRBV21-1 constitutes a pseudogene. The CDR3 has 10 residues. The CDR3 DNA is TGTGCCAGCAGCAAGAGTGAGCAGTTCTTC. Translated, it gives CASSKSEQFF.

V is TRBV7-9 and J is TRBJ1-2; 9 bases match TRBD1. Germline V gives CDR1 SEHNR, CDR2 FQNEAQ (reference sequence). V was pared by 1 base and J by 2 bases, with 5 bases of the junction left unmatched. This CDR3 is built from 16 residues. The CDR3: CASSLGTGVFNYGYTF. The CDR3 DNA follows: TGTGCCAGCAGCTTAGGGACAGGGGTATTCAACTATGGCTACACCTTC.

This chain connects TRBV6-5 to TRBJ1-4; tentatively, D is TRBD1 (5 bases). The germline V gene encodes CDR1 MNHEY and CDR2 SVGAGI. Deletions cut 5 bases from V and 6 bases from J, with 16 bases between. CDR3 length equals 15 residues. In nucleotides, the CDR3 is TGTGCCAGCAGTCCGGCAGGGCCACCGGATGAAAAACTGTTTTTT. Translation gives CASSPAGPPDEKLFF.

This chain connects TRBV5-4 to TRBJ2-7; TRBD1 might be the D (6 bases). V gave up 0 bases and J gave up 1 base, with 14 bases separating them. Per the germline V gene, CDR1 is SGHNT and CDR2 is YYREEE (reference sequence). The CDR3 is 16 amino acids. CDR3 residues: CASSLASDRRSYEQYF. CDR3 nucleotide sequence: TGTGCCAGCAGCTTGGCTTCAGACAGGAGATCCTACGAGCAGTACTTC.

This chain joins TRBV6-5 and TRBJ2-5; 7 bases are a match to TRBD1. The J call may not be correct, given that the DNA end is closer to TRBJ2-7. CDR3 length: 14 amino acids. Germline V gene sequence: CDR1 MNHEY, CDR2 SVGAGI. In DNA, the CDR3 is TGTGCCAGCAGTTACAGTGACAGGGCCTACGAGCAGTACTTC. Translation: CASSYSDRAYEQYF.

The chain links TRBV2 to TRBJ2-2, with 7 bases that match TRBD2. This CDR3 comprises 13 residues. From germline, CDR1 is SNHLY and CDR2 FYNNEI. V shed 7 bases and J 1 base; nucleotides not matched to a gene: 0. CDR3 coding DNA: TGTGCCAGCAAGCGGGAGAACACCGGGGAGCTGTTTTTT. This sequence encodes CASKRENTGELFF.

This clone was seen just once. The rearrangement uses TRBV5-6 and TRBJ2-1; D may be TRBD1 (6 bases). Trimming shortened V by 4 bases and J by 9 bases, and 17 bases separated the two germline ends. Germline-derived CDR1 and CDR2 are SGHDT and YYEEEE. This CDR3 has 14 amino acids. The CDR3 coding sequence is TGTGCCAGCAGCATTTCCGGGACACCCTTTGAGCAGTTCTTC. It codes for CASSISGTPFEQFF. Complete variable domain (other parts from reference TRBV5-6 and TRBJ2-1): DAGVTQSPTHLIKTRGQQVTLRCSPKSGHDTVSWYQQALGQGPQFIFQYYEEEERQRGNFPDRFSGHQFPNYSSELNVNALLLGDSALYLCASSISGTPFEQFFGPGTRLTVL.

The J gene is TRBJ1-1, the V gene TRBV4-3; D not resolved. The CDR3 contains 17 residues. Trimming cost V 0 bases and J 1 base, with 15 bases left between them. Germline-derived CDR1 and CDR2 are LGHNA and YSLEER. Here the CDR3 reads CASSQDVGAGWNTEAFF. CDR3 nucleotides: TGCGCCAGCAGCCAAGATGTTGGCGCAGGTTGGAACACTGAAGCTTTCTTT.

The chain joins TRBV12-5 to TRBJ2-5, with 8 bases matching TRBD1. CDR3 size: 15 residues. V lost 6 bases and J lost 1; bases outside the gene matches: 7. Looked up from germline, CDR1 is LGHNT and CDR2 is FRNRAP. The CDR3 region is CASGTGTGFQETQYF. CDR3 bases: TGTGCTAGTGGCACCGGGACAGGCTTCCAAGAGACCCAGTACTTC.

This clone was seen a single time. This rearrangement joins TRBV7-2 to TRBJ2-4, with D possibly TRBD2 on 5 matching bases. CDR3 length: 14 residues. CDR1 is SGHTA and CDR2 is FQGNSA in the germline V gene. Trimming removed 7 bases at V and 0 bases at J, with 10 bases between. In DNA, the CDR3 is TGTGCCAGCACCCTCGGGGTAGCCAAAAACATTCAGTACTTC. Amino acid sequence: CASTLGVAKNIQYF.

The chain combines TRBV9 with TRBJ2-1, with D uncertain. This CDR3 has 13 amino acids. The ends were cut back, 3 bases at V and 3 bases at J, with 7 bases in the middle. The germline V gene encodes CDR1 SGDLS and CDR2 YYNGEE. The CDR3 DNA follows: TGTGCCAGCAGCGAGTCGGTCTACAATGAGCAGTTCTTC. This encodes CASSESVYNEQFF.

The chain has TRBV7-2 and TRBJ2-3, with 13 bases matching TRBD2. Per germline, CDR1 SGHTA and CDR2 FQGNSA. The CDR3 runs to 15 residues. V was pared by 7 bases and J by 5 bases, with 6 bases of the junction left unmatched. CDR3 sequence: CASTVGLAGVDTQYF. CDR3 DNA: TGTGCCAGCACAGTCGGACTAGCGGGGGTAGATACGCAGTATTTT.